This T cell receptor beta chain came from a study of blood T cell repertoires in COVID-19. In the study overall: Samples came from the United States, Italy and Spain, spanning acute and convalescent COVID-19.

Authors' processing steps: Estimated nucleated cell counts came from reference gene primer amplification. Profiled with immunoSEQ multiplex PCR; TCRdb holds only in-frame clones, not every one. From that table come the V and J calls and clone size; the DNA was used to work out D and trimming. Of roughly 380,000 clones in the sample, 81% were seen once. This clone was recorded once. The V gene lost 5 bases and the J gene lost 2 bases, with 3 bases spanning the gap. Per the germline V gene, CDR1 is SGHAT and CDR2 is FQNNGV. The CDR3 runs 11 residues. The specimen was peripheral blood. This TCR derives from a human donor with acute or convalescent COVID-19. The donor label of this sample is uncertain. The chain links TRBV11-2 to TRBJ2-5; D is ambiguous. CDR3 bases: TGTGCCAGCAGCCCTCAAGAGACCCAGTACTTC. Translating it yields CASSPQETQYF. The variable domain in full, with the rest retrieved from reference TRBV11-2 and TRBJ2-5, is EAGVAQSPRYKIIEKRQSVAFWCNPISGHATLYWYQQILGQGPKLLIQFQNNGVVDDSQLPKDRFSAERLKGVDSTLKIQPAKLEDSAVYLCASSPQETQYFGPGTRLLVL.